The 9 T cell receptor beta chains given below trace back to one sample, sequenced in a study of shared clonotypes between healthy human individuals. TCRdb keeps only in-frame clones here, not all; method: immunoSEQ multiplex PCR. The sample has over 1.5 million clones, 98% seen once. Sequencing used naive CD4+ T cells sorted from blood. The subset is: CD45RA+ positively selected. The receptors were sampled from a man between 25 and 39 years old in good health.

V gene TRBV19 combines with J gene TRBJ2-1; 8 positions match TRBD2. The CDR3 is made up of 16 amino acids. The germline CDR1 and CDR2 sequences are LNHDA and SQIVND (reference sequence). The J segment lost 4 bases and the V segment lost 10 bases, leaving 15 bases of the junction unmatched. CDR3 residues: CATALRREGRYNEQFF. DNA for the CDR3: TGTGCCACCGCCCTAAGACGGGAGGGCCGATACAATGAGCAGTTCTTC.

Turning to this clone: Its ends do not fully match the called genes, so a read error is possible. DNA for the CDR3: TGCGCCAGCAGCCAAGTGTCCGGGGTTGGAAACATCATATATTTT. It is translated as CASSQVSGVGNIIYF. This chain joins TRBV4-3 and TRBJ1-3; D uncertain. Germline V CDR1 and CDR2: LGHNA, YSLEER. CDR3 length: 15 amino acids.

The CDR3 DNA reads as TGTGCCAGTAGACCAGGAGATCAGCCCCAGCATTTT. It codes for CASRPGDQPQHF. V gene TRBV19 combines with J gene TRBJ1-5; D gene unclear. Germline CDR1 is LNHDA and CDR2 is SQIVND (reference sequence). V lost 6 bases and J lost 5, with 8 bases in between. The CDR3 has 12 amino acids.

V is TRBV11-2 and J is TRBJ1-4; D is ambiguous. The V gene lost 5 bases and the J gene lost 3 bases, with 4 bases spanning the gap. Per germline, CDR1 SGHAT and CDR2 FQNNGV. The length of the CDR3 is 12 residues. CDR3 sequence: CASSRANEKLFF. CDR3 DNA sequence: TGTGCCAGCAGCAGGGCTAATGAAAAACTGTTTTTT. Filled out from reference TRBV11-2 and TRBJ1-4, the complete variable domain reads EAGVAQSPRYKIIEKRQSVAFWCNPISGHATLYWYQQILGQGPKLLIQFQNNGVVDDSQLPKDRFSAERLKGVDSTLKIQPAKLEDSAVYLCASSRANEKLFFGSGTQLSVL.

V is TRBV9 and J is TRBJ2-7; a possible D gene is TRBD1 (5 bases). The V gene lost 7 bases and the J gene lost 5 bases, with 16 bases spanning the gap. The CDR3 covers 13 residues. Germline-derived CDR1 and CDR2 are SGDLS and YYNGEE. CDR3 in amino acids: CASSTRGANEQYF. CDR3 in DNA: TGTGCCAGCTCCACGCGTGGGGCCAACGAGCAGTACTTC.

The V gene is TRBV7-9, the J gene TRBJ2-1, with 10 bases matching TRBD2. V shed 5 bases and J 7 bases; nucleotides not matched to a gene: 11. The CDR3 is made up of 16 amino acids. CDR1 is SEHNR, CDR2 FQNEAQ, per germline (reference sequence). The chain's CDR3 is CASSIQLAGYRNEQFF. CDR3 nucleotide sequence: TGTGCCAGCAGCATACAACTAGCGGGATATAGGAATGAGCAGTTCTTC.

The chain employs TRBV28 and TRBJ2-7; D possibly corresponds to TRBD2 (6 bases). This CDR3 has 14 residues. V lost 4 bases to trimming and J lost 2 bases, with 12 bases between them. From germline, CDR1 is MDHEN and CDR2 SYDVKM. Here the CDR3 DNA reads TGTGCCAGCAGTTGGAGGGGCGCCACCTACGAGCAGTACTTC. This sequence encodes CASSWRGATYEQYF.

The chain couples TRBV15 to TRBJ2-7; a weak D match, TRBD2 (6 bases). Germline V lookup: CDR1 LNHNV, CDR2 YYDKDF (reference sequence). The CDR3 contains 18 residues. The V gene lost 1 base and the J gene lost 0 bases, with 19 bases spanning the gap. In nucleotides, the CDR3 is TGTGCCACCAGCAGAGGGGCCGCGGGACGGCTGAGCTCCTACGAGCAGTACTTC. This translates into CATSRGAAGRLSSYEQYF. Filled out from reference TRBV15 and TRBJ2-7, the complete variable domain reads DAMVIQNPRYQVTQFGKPVTLSCSQTLNHNVMYWYQQKSSQAPKLLFHYYDKDFNNEADTPDNFQSRRPNTSFCFLDIRSPGLGDTAMYLCATSRGAAGRLSSYEQYFGPGTRLTVT.

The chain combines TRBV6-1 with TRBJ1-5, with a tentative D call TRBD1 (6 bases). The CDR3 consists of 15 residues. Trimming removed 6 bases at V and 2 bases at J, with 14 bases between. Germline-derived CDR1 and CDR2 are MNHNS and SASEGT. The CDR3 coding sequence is TGTGCCAGCAGAGCCAGGGGTTTCGGCAATCAGCCCCAGCATTTT. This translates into CASRARGFGNQPQHF.